This is a list of T cell receptor beta chains from one sample in a study of spatial heterogeneity in lung cancer. MiXCR, applied by TCRdb to the 5' RACE reads, yields one record per CDR3 protein. The sample has about 24,000 distinct CDR3 sequences; roughly 10% are singletons. Specimen: lung tumor tissue, collected at surgery. These receptors were obtained from a male donor with early-stage non-small cell lung cancer. Both conserved end residues are part of each CDR3. D genes are given only for firm matches. Clone size is given for some rows only: seen once, a few or many times, or a class if the clone is expanded.

abundance	d_gene	v_gene	j_gene	CDR3nt	CDR3aa
many	-	TRBV12-3/TRBV12-4	TRBJ1-5	TGTGCCAGCAGTAGGGCAGCTAATCAGCCCCAGCATTTT	CASSRAANQPQHF
-	TRBD2	TRBV6-1	TRBJ2-2	TGTGCCAGCAGCCCACGGAGGCTAGCGGGAAAGAACACCGGGGAGCTGTTTTTT	CASSPRRLAGKNTGELFF
many	-	TRBV7-9	TRBJ1-5	TGTGCCAGCAGCTTGTCCCCCCACAGGGAACCTAATCAGCCCCAGCATTTT	CASSLSPHREPNQPQHF
few	TRBD2	TRBV4-3	TRBJ2-1	TGCGCCAGCAGGGCTAGCGGGAGCATGGGTGAGCAGTTCTTC	CASRASGSMGEQFF
-	TRBD1	TRBV2	TRBJ2-1	TGTGCCAGCAGAACCGGGACAGGGCGTAGGGCCTACAATGAGCAGTTCTTC	CASRTGTGRRAYNEQFF
many	-	TRBV9	TRBJ1-2	TGTGCCAGCAGCGGGAGCAGGGATGACGGCTACACCTTC	CASSGSRDDGYTF
many	-	TRBV7-2	TRBJ1-2	TGTGCCAGCAGCTCCGCCCCGGGCATCCGAGGCTACACCTTC	CASSSAPGIRGYTF
-	-	TRBV20-1	TRBJ2-1	TGCAGTGCTAGCGAAGGTAACTCCTACAATGAGCAGTTCTTC	CSASEGNSYNEQFF
many	TRBD1	TRBV30	TRBJ2-1	TGTGCCTGGAGTGTAGGTACCGGGACAGGTTCCTACAATGAGCAGTTCTTC	CAWSVGTGTGSYNEQFF
few	-	TRBV7-8	TRBJ2-3	TGTGCCAGCAGCTTATCAGCTCGGGGCGATACGCAGTATTTT	CASSLSARGDTQYF
many	TRBD2	TRBV7-9	TRBJ2-1	TGTGCCAGCAGCCCCCGGGACTACGAGTTCTTC	CASSPRDYEFF
few	-	TRBV18	TRBJ1-5	TGTGCCAGCTCAGATGGGGGCTCTAGCAATCAGCCCCAGCATTTT	CASSDGGSSNQPQHF
many	-	TRBV5-4	TRBJ2-7	TGTGCCAGCGAGGCCAGGGGCCTTGGAGGGCAGTACTTC	CASEARGLGGQYF
many	-	TRBV28	TRBJ2-7	TGTGCCAGCAGTTCTATCTACGAGCAGTACTTC	CASSSIYEQYF
-	TRBD1	TRBV20-1	TRBJ2-6	TGCAGTGCTTCTCTACAGGGGCCAGGAAGCTCTGGGGCCAACGTCCTGACTTTC	CSASLQGPGSSGANVLTF
-	-	TRBV7-2	TRBJ2-1	TGTGCCAGCAGCTTTCCTCCGTACAATGAGCAGTTCTTC	CASSFPPYNEQFF
-	TRBD1	TRBV7-2	TRBJ2-1	TGTGCCAGCAGCATCGGACAGGGAGTCTACAATGAGCAGTTCTTC	CASSIGQGVYNEQFF
-	-	TRBV6-8	TRBJ1-1	TGTGCCAGCAGTTTTACAGAGATTAACACTGAAGCTTTCTTT	CASSFTEINTEAFF
-	-	TRBV2	TRBJ2-3	TGTGCCAGCAGTGGATGGGGGCGTACAGATACGCAGTATTTT	CASSGWGRTDTQYF
many	-	TRBV7-6	TRBJ2-2	TGTGCCAGCAGCTCCCCGGCATCCAACACCGGGGAGCTGTTTTTT	CASSSPASNTGELFF
many	-	TRBV18	TRBJ2-3	TGTGCCAGCTCACCCGGAGATACGCAGTATTTT	CASSPGDTQYF
-	TRBD1	TRBV3-1	TRBJ1-6	TGTGCCAGCAGCCGGCACGACAGGGGGCTATCACCCCTCCACTTT	CASSRHDRGLSPLHF
many	-	TRBV5-1	TRBJ2-2	TGCGCCAGCAGCGGGGGGCGGAACACCGGGGAGCTGTTTTTT	CASSGGRNTGELFF
-	TRBD2	TRBV20-1	TRBJ2-3	TGCAGTGCTAGCCGGACTAGCGGGGGGAAAACGCAGTATTTT	CSASRTSGGKTQYF
-	-	TRBV15	TRBJ1-2	TGTGCCACCAGCAGAGAGTTTCGGGATGGCTACACCTTC	CATSREFRDGYTF
many	TRBD2	TRBV29-1	TRBJ2-3	TGCAGCGCCTCAGCGGGAGGAGAGACAGATACGCAGTATTTT	CSASAGGETDTQYF
few	TRBD2	TRBV7-6	TRBJ2-7	TGTGCCAGCAGCTTGAATAGCGGGGCCTACGAGCAGTACTTC	CASSLNSGAYEQYF
few	-	TRBV12-3/TRBV12-4	TRBJ1-1	TGTGCCAGCAGTCGGACCCCTTCGAACACTGAAGCTTTCTTT	CASSRTPSNTEAFF
-	-	TRBV10-3	TRBJ2-3	TGTGCCATCAGTGACCGCGCAGATACGCAGTATTTT	CAISDRADTQYF
many	TRBD2	TRBV10-3	TRBJ2-7	TGTGCCGCCTCCGGGACTACCTCCTACGAGCAGTACTTC	CAASGTTSYEQYF
-	TRBD1	TRBV2	TRBJ1-5	TGTGCCAGCAGTGGCAGCACAGGGGTCCAGCCCCAGCATTTT	CASSGSTGVQPQHF
-	TRBD2	TRBV6-2/TRBV6-3	TRBJ2-1	TGTGCCAGCAGTTACGGGACTAGCTACTACAATGAGCAGTTCTTC	CASSYGTSYYNEQFF
medium-sized	TRBD2	TRBV7-2	TRBJ2-7	TGTGCCAGCAGCCGGACTAGCGGAAAGACCTACGAGCAGTACTTC	CASSRTSGKTYEQYF
many	-	TRBV29-1	TRBJ1-1	TGCAGCGGTGGTAACACTGAAGCTTTCTTT	CSGGNTEAFF
many	-	TRBV28	TRBJ2-7	TGTGCCAGCAGAGGGGCAGGGAAGTACGAGCAGTACTTC	CASRGAGKYEQYF
-	TRBD1	TRBV20-1	TRBJ2-7	TGCAGTGCTCTGACTCGGGACAGGGACTACGAGCAGTACTTC	CSALTRDRDYEQYF
-	TRBD2	TRBV20-1	TRBJ2-5	TGCAGTGCTAGAGATAGACTAGCCCCGACCCAGTACTTC	CSARDRLAPTQYF
many	-	TRBV28	TRBJ1-3	TGTGCCACCTGGAAGGGAGGCTCTGGAAACACCATATATTTT	CATWKGGSGNTIYF
many	TRBD2	TRBV28	TRBJ2-7	TGTGCCAGCAGTTTACCCTGGCTAGCGGGAGAGTATAGGGCCTACGAGCAGTACTTC	CASSLPWLAGEYRAYEQYF
-	TRBD2	TRBV10-3	TRBJ2-1	TGTGCCATCAGTGCAGATCAAGCGGGGAACAATGAGCAGTTCTTC	CAISADQAGNNEQFF
few	TRBD2	TRBV11-2	TRBJ2-1	TGTGCCAGCAGCCCTAGCGGGTATGAGCAGTTCTTC	CASSPSGYEQFF
many	-	TRBV7-2	TRBJ1-2	TGTGCCAGCAGCTCAAGTACAGGGACCTATGGCTACACCTTC	CASSSSTGTYGYTF
many	-	TRBV5-1	TRBJ2-1	TGCGCCAGCAGCTTGGCCCAGGATGAGCAGTTCTTC	CASSLAQDEQFF
many	TRBD2	TRBV20-1	TRBJ2-3	TGCAGTGCTAGCGGCCTAGCGGTACCCGAGGATACGCAGTATTTT	CSASGLAVPEDTQYF
many	-	TRBV4-1	TRBJ1-5	TGCGCCAGCAGCCATGGGGGGGGCAATCAGCCCCAGCATTTT	CASSHGGGNQPQHF
many	TRBD2	TRBV29-1	TRBJ2-3	TGCAGCGTTGAGGGTGTAGCGGGACGTCGTTCGGATACGCAGTATTTT	CSVEGVAGRRSDTQYF
few	TRBD1	TRBV7-9	TRBJ2-1	TGTGCCAGCAGCGGGGACAGCTCCTACAATGAGCAGTTCTTC	CASSGDSSYNEQFF
many	-	TRBV20-1	TRBJ2-7	TGCAGTGCTAGAAGAGACGAGCAGTACTTC	CSARRDEQYF